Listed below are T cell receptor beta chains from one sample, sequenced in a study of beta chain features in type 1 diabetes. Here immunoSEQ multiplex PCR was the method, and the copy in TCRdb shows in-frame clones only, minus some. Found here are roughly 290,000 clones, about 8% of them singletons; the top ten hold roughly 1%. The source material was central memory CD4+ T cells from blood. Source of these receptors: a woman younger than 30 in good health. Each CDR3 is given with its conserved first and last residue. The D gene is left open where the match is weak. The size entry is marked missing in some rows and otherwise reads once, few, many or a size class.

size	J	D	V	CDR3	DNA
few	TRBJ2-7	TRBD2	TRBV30	CAWGRAGTYEQYF	TGTGCCTGGGGGAGGGCCGGTACCTACGAGCAGTACTTC
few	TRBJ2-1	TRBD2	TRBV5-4	CASSLASGRFNEQFF	TGTGCCAGCAGCTTGGCTAGCGGGAGATTCAATGAGCAGTTCTTC
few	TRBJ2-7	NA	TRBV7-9	CASSPNPQDIYEQYF	TGTGCCAGCAGCCCGAACCCTCAGGATATCTACGAGCAGTACTTC
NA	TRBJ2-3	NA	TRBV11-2	CASSLSVTDTQYF	TGTGCCAGCAGTTTAAGCGTAACAGATACGCAGTATTTT
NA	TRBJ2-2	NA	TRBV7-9	CASSSFAGSTGELFF	TGTGCCAGCAGCTCATTCGCAGGGAGCACCGGGGAGCTGTTTTTT
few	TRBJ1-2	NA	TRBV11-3	CASRGPIGVEFGSAGYTF	TGTGCCAGCAGGGGACCTATTGGGGTTGAGTTCGGGTCTGCTGGCTACACCTTC
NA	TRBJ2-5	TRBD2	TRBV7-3	CASSLTGGPLKTQYF	TGTGCCAGCAGCTTAACGGGAGGGCCTCTGAAGACCCAGTACTTC
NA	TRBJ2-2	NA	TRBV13	CASSTTSPGELFF	TGTGCCAGCAGCACCACTAGTCCCGGGGAGCTGTTTTTT
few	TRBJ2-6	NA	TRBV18	CASSQQVAGANVLTF	TGTGCCAGCTCACAACAAGTTGCTGGGGCCAACGTCCTGACTTTC
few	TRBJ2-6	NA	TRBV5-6	CASSPRFNRGSGANVLTF	TGTGCCAGCAGCCCGCGGTTTAACCGGGGCTCTGGGGCCAACGTCCTGACTTTC
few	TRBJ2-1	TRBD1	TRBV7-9	CASSLHAGGTYNEQFF	TGTGCCAGCAGCTTACACGCAGGGGGAACCTACAATGAGCAGTTCTTC
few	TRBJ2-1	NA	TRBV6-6	CASRPGTYNEQFF	TGTGCCAGCCGGCCGGGTACCTACAATGAGCAGTTCTTC
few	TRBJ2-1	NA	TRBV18	CASSLYTGDSYNEQFF	TGTGCCAGCTCACTGTACACGGGGGACTCGTACAATGAGCAGTTCTTC
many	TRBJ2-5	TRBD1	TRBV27	CASSLVGGRWETQYF	TGTGCCAGCAGTTTAGTAGGGGGCAGGTGGGAGACCCAGTACTTC
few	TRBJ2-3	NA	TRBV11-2	CASSFLPGLASTDTQYF	TGTGCCAGCAGCTTCCTACCGGGACTCGCGAGCACAGATACGCAGTATTTT
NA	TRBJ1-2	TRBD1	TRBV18	CASSPPGQGGYGYTF	TGTGCCAGCTCACCACCGGGACAGGGAGGCTATGGCTACACCTTC
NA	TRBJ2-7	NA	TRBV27	CASSRTWGYEQYF	TGTGCCAGCAGTCGCACCTGGGGCTACGAGCAGTACTTC
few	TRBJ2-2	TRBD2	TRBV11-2	CASSPGTSGGNTGELFF	TGTGCCAGCAGCCCTGGGACTAGCGGGGGGAACACCGGGGAGCTGTTTTTT
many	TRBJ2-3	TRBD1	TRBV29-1	CSGGQDTDTQYF	TGCAGCGGGGGACAGGACACAGATACGCAGTATTTT
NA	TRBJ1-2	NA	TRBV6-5	CASSYNPGGGYTF	TGTGCCAGCAGTTACAATCCGGGCGGTGGCTACACCTTC
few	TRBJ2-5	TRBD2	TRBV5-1	CASSLVSSGEETQYF	TGCGCCAGCAGCTTGGTCTCTAGCGGGGAGGAGACCCAGTACTTC
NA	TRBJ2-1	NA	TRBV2	CASSQERNEQFF	TGTGCCAGCAGCCAAGAAAGGAATGAGCAGTTCTTC
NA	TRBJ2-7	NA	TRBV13	CASSLRVALSYEQYF	TGTGCCAGCAGCTTACGAGTAGCGTTATCTTATGAGCAGTACTTC
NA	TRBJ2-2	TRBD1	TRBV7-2	CASSPDRGRAGELFF	TGTGCCAGCAGCCCCGACAGGGGTCGAGCCGGGGAGCTGTTTTTT
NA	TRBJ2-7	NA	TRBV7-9	CASSLWISYEQYF	TGTGCCAGCAGCTTGTGGATCTCCTACGAGCAGTACTTC
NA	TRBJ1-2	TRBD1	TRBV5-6	CASSPSTQGNYGYTF	TGTGCCAGCAGCCCGTCGACACAGGGGAATTATGGCTACACCTTC
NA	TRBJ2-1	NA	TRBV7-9	CASSLDVLYNEQFF	TGTGCCAGCAGCTTGGACGTGCTCTACAATGAGCAGTTCTTC
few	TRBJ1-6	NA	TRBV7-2	CASSSRVVRDLHF	TGTGCCAGCAGCTCCCGAGTGGTCAGAGACCTCCACTTT
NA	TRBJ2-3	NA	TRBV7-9	CASSEGGSDTQYF	TGTGCCAGCAGTGAGGGGGGGTCAGATACGCAGTATTTT
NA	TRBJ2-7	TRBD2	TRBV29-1	CSVEALHSSGSAYEQYF	TGCAGCGTTGAAGCCCTCCATTCTAGCGGGAGTGCCTACGAGCAGTACTTC
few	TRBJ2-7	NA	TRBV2	CASSAGRVTFGEQYF	TGTGCCAGCAGTGCGGGCAGGGTGACCTTCGGCGAGCAGTACTTC
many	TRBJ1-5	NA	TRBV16	CASSQFLDQPQHF	TGTGCCAGCAGCCAATTCCTAGATCAGCCCCAGCATTTT
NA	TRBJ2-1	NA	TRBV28	CASSSQRVRDEQFF	TGTGCCAGCAGTTCCCAGAGGGTCCGGGATGAGCAGTTCTTC
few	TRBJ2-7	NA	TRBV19	CASSIGQRRSSYEQYF	TGTGCCAGTAGTATAGGCCAGCGGAGGAGCTCCTACGAGCAGTACTTC
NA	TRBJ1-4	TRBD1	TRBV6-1	CASSGDRSSKKLFF	TGTGCCAGCAGTGGGGACAGGTCATCTAAAAAACTGTTTTTT
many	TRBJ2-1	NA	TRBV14	CASSQPRGHLEQFF	TGTGCCAGCAGCCAACCCAGAGGGCACCTCGAGCAGTTCTTC
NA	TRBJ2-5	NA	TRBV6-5	CASSAGLLQETQYF	TGTGCCAGCAGCGCGGGCCTGCTCCAAGAGACCCAGTACTTC
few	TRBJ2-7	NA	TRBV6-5	CASSPPYYEQYF	TGTGCCAGCAGTCCCCCCTACTACGAGCAGTACTTC
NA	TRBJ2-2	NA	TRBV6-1	CASIRDTRTGELFF	TGTGCCAGCATCCGGGACACGCGCACCGGGGAGCTGTTTTTT
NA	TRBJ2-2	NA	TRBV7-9	CASTLQRAGTGELFF	TGTGCCAGCACCCTTCAGCGGGCGGGGACCGGGGAGCTGTTTTTT
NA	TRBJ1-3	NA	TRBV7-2	CASSPNSFWSGNTIYF	TGTGCCAGCAGCCCAAACTCATTCTGGTCTGGAAACACCATATATTTT
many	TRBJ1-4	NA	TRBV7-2	CASSHPPGGLRKLFF	TGTGCCAGCAGCCATCCTCCGGGTGGATTAAGGAAACTGTTTTTT
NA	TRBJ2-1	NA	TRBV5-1	CASSLVTRSYNEQFF	TGCGCCAGCAGCTTGGTCACCCGCTCCTACAATGAGCAGTTCTTC
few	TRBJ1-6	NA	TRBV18	CASSPDLDSPLHF	TGTGCCAGCTCACCAGATCTAGATTCACCCCTCCACTTT
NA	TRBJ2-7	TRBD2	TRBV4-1	CASSQEGTSSSYEQYF	TGCGCCAGCAGCCAAGAGGGGACTAGCTCTTCCTACGAGCAGTACTTC
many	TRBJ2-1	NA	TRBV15	CATSSTWLEQFF	TGTGCCACCAGCAGTACTTGGCTTGAGCAGTTCTTC
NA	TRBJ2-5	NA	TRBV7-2	CASSLGGGGGGETQYF	TGTGCCAGCAGCTTGGGCGGGGGCGGCGGTGGGGAGACCCAGTACTTC
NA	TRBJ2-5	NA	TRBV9	CASTPGLARSETQYF	TGTGCCAGCACCCCCGGACTGGCTCGGTCCGAGACCCAGTACTTC
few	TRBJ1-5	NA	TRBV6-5	CASSYGAGHNQPQHF	TGTGCCAGCAGTTACGGCGCAGGGCACAATCAGCCCCAGCATTTT
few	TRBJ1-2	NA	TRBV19	CASSYIRASDSGGYTF	TGTGCCAGTAGTTATATCCGGGCTTCAGATTCGGGTGGCTACACCTTC
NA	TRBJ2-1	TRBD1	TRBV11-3	CASSLENGQGNRQFF	TGTGCCAGCAGCTTAGAGAATGGACAGGGCAATAGGCAGTTCTTC
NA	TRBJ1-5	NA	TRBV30	CAWSVGGFQPQHF	TGTGCCTGGAGTGTAGGAGGGTTTCAGCCCCAGCATTTT
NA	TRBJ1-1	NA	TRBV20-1	CSAAIGTQAFF	TGCAGTGCCGCGATTGGGACGCAAGCTTTCTTT
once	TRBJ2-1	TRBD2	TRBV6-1	CATQIGTTYNEQFF	TGTGCCACCCAAATTGGGACTACCTACAATGAGCAGTTCTTC
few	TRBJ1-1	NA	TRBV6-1	CASSEAVALNTEAFF	TGTGCCAGCAGTGAAGCGGTTGCACTGAACACTGAAGCTTTCTTT
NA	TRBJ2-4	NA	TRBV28	CASSLSGARNIQYF	TGTGCCAGCAGTTTATCGGGGGCTAGAAACATTCAGTACTTC
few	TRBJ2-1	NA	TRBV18	CASSPGPNNEQFF	TGTGCCAGCTCACCGGGACCGAACAATGAGCAGTTCTTC
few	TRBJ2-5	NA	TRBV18	CASSRERETQYF	TGTGCCAGCTCCCGCGAGAGGGAGACCCAGTACTTC
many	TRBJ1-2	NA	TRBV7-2	CASSPGGGRIDGYTF	TGTGCCAGCAGCCCAGGCGGAGGGAGGATTGATGGCTACACCTTC